These 15 T cell receptor beta chains were sequenced from one sample in a study of CD8 T cells in Susac syndrome. Random hexamers were used to reverse transcribe an amount of roughly 0.45 to 1 ug RNA. TCRdb re-called the immunoSEQ multiplex PCR reads through MiXCR, storing one row per CDR3 protein. Of some 130,000 distinct CDR3 sequences in the sample, over 80% were seen once. The sequenced sample consisted of CD8+ T cells from PBMCs. The receptor source for this set is a human donor with multiple sclerosis.

The chain is built from TRBV7-9 and TRBJ1-1; D gene uncertain. Germline V gene data show CDR1 as SEHNR and CDR2 as FQNEAQ (reference sequence). Trimming removed 6 bases from V and 3 bases from J, with 5 bases in between. CDR3 length: 11 residues. CDR3: CASSFYTEAFF. The CDR3 nucleotides are TGTGCCAGCAGTTTTTACACTGAAGCTTTCTTT.

On this clonotype itself: One junction end does not reproduce the germline sequence, and a read error may be involved. The chain uses TRBV12-3 or TRBV12-4 and TRBJ2-2; a possible D gene is TRBD1 (6 bases). The CDR3 sequence is 15 residues long. This CDR3 reads CASNPGHPNTEELFF. The CDR3 DNA sequence: TGTGCCAGCAATCCGGGACACCCGAACACCGAGGAGCTGTTTTTT.

The V gene is TRBV30, the J gene TRBJ1-2, with 7 bases fitting TRBD1. From germline, CDR1 is GTSNPN and CDR2 SVGIG (reference sequence). V gave up 3 bases and J gave up 8 bases; unmatched junction bases: 12. This CDR3 contains 14 residues. CDR3 protein: CAWSRDSPVWGYTF. Here the CDR3 DNA reads TGTGCCTGGAGCCGGGACAGCCCCGTCTGGGGCTACACCTTC.

The V and J genes are TRBV5-1 and TRBJ1-2; D call uncertain. Per the germline V gene, CDR1 is SGHRS and CDR2 is YFSETQ. The CDR3 has 14 amino acids. Trimming stripped 0 bases from V and 4 bases from J, with 10 bases between. This chain's CDR3 is CASSLEGGSYGYTF. The CDR3 DNA reads as TGCGCCAGCAGCTTGGAGGGTGGGAGCTATGGCTACACCTTC.

V is TRBV27 and J is TRBJ2-3; D is unresolved. The V gene's germline CDR1 is MNHEY and CDR2 SMNVEV (reference sequence). The germline V and J ends were trimmed by 3 bases and 6 bases, with 4 bases remaining between them. This CDR3 contains 11 residues. CDR3 DNA sequence: TGTGCCAGCAGTTTTTTTGATACGCAGTATTTT. It codes for CASSFFDTQYF.

The chain employs TRBV4-1 and TRBJ1-1; D is perhaps TRBD1 (6 bases). V shed 1 base and J shed 11 bases, with 23 bases lying between them. The CDR3 sequence is 16 residues long. Germline-derived CDR1 and CDR2 are MGHRA and YSYEKL. CDR3 DNA: TGCGCCAGCAGCCAAGGGAATGGTCTTCGGGGGGCGGTCGCTTTCTTT. Its translation is CASSQGNGLRGAVAFF.

CDR3 coding DNA: TGTGCCAGCATGGGGATGACCCCTTGGGAGACCCAGTACTTC. It yields the protein CASMGMTPWETQYF. This chain joins TRBV2 and TRBJ2-5; D unresolved. In germline, CDR1 is SNHLY, CDR2 FYNNEI. CDR3 length: 14 residues. Trimming removed 7 bases from V and 5 bases from J, with 17 bases in between.

The rearrangement links TRBV6-1 to TRBJ2-1, with 8 bases matching TRBD2. Germline assignment: CDR1 MNHNS and CDR2 SASEGT. V lost 6 bases to trimming and J lost 4 bases; unmatched junction nucleotides: 8. The CDR3 spans 15 residues. The CDR3 loop is CASREISGAYNEQFF. CDR3 nucleotides: TGTGCCAGCAGGGAGATTAGCGGGGCTTACAATGAGCAGTTCTTC.

This clonotype appeared a single time. This chain uses TRBV9 with TRBJ2-7, with D tentatively TRBD1 (5 bases). The CDR3 is made up of 14 amino acids. CDR1 and CDR2 from the germline V gene are SGDLS and YYNGEE. Trimming took off 4 bases at V and 3 bases at J, with 14 bases between the two ends. The CDR3 sequence is CASSQGSSSYEQYF. As DNA, the CDR3 is TGTGCCAGCAGCCAGGGCAGCTCCAGCTACGAGCAGTACTTC.

The chain employs TRBV20-1 and TRBJ1-1; weak D call: TRBD1 (6 bases). The CDR3 is 13 amino acids. V lost 1 base to trimming and J lost 7 bases, with 13 bases between them. Germline V gene lookup returns CDR1 DFQATT and CDR2 SNEGSKA (reference sequence). Written as DNA, the CDR3 is TGCAGTGCTAGAGCCCGGGGGCAGATTGAAGCTTTCTTT. It translates to CSARARGQIEAFF.

For this clonotype: The final CDR3 position lacks the conserved phenylalanine or tryptophan, pointing to a likely read error. This sequence joins TRBV30 and TRBJ2-3; a weak D match, TRBD1 (5 bases). The CDR3 has 15 residues. Germline V gives CDR1 GTSNPN, CDR2 SVGIG (reference sequence). Trimming shortened V by 0 bases and J by 2 bases, and 12 bases separated the two germline ends. The CDR3, as DNA: TGTGCCTGGAGTGTAGGGGCAGGGAACACAGATACGCAGTATCTT. Residues: CAWSVGAGNTDTQYL.

In the case of this clonotype: Because it lacks the conserved phenylalanine or tryptophan at the end, this CDR3 is likely a read error. The V and J genes are TRBV4-1 and TRBJ1-2, with TRBD1 identical over 9 bases. The CDR3 has 16 residues. Trimming at V came to 0 bases and at J to 2 bases, leaving 4 bases not matched to a gene. Germline assignment: CDR1 MGHRA and CDR2 YSYEKL. CDR3 sequence reads: CASSQDRDRGNYGYTL. CDR3 DNA: TGCGCCAGCAGCCAAGATCGAGACAGGGGGAACTATGGCTACACCCTC.

This rearrangement joins TRBV7-2 to TRBJ2-1; no clear D. Germline assignment: CDR1 SGHTA and CDR2 FQGNSA. Trimming cost V 8 bases and J 4 bases, with 6 bases left between them. The CDR3 totals 11 residues. The CDR3 spells CASAGYNEQFF. CDR3 DNA: TGTGCCAGCGCCGGATACAATGAGCAGTTCTTC.

This clonotype was detected only a few times. The chain recombines TRBV6-2 or TRBV6-3 with TRBJ2-7; 9 bases fit TRBD1. CDR3 length: 13 amino acids. The J segment lost 6 bases and the V segment lost 5 bases, leaving 5 bases of the junction unmatched. The V gene's germline CDR1 is MNHEY and CDR2 SVGEGT. The CDR3 spells CASSISTGGEQYV. The DNA of the CDR3 is TGTGCCAGCAGTATCTCGACAGGGGGCGAGCAGTACGTC.

The gene calls are TRBV4-1 and TRBJ2-1; 7 nucleotides match TRBD2. V dropped 3 bases and J dropped 4; count of bases not matched to a gene: 12. This CDR3 is 17 amino acids long. Germline CDR1 MGHRA, CDR2 YSYEKL. CDR3 loop: CASSQGGSLSLYNEQFF. The CDR3 nucleotides read TGCGCCAGCAGCCAGGGCGGGAGTTTGTCCCTTTACAATGAGCAGTTCTTC.